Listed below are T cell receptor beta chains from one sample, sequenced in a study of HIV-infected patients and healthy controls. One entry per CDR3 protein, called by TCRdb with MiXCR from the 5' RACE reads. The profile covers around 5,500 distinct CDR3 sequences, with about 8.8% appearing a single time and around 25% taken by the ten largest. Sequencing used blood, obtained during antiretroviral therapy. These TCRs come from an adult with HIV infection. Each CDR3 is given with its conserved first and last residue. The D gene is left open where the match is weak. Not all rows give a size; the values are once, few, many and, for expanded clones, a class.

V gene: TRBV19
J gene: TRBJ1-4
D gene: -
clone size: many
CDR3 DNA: TGTGCCAGTAGTATAGTCTTTAATGAAAAACTGTTTTTT
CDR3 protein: CASSIVFNEKLFF

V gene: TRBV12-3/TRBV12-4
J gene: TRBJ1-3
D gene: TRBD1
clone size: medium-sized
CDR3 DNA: TGTGCCAGCAGTAACAGGGGGCATGGAAACACCATATATTTT
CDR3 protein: CASSNRGHGNTIYF

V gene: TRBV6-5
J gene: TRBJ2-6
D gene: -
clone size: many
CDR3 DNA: TGTGCCAGCAGTTACTCGGGGAGCTCTGGGGCCAACGTCCTGACTTTC
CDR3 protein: CASSYSGSSGANVLTF

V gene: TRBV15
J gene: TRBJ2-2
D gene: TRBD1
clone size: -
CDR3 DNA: TGTGCCACCAGCAGCGATCCGGGACAGAAGGCCGGGGAGCTGTTTTTT
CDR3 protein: CATSSDPGQKAGELFF

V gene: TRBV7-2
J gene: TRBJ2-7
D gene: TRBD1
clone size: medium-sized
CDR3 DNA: TGTGCCAGCAGCTTAGCGAAAGGGGGCGCGGGTGAGCAGTACTTC
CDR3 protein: CASSLAKGGAGEQYF

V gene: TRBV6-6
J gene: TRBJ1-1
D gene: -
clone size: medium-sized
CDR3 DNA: TGTGCCAGCAGTCCTAGGTTATCGAAAAACACTGAAGCTTTCTTT
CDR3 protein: CASSPRLSKNTEAFF

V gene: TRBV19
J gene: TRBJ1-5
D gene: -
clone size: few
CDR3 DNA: TGTGCCAGTACCACGGGGCAGATCTTGGGGGGCAATCAGCCCCAGCATTTT
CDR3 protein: CASTTGQILGGNQPQHF

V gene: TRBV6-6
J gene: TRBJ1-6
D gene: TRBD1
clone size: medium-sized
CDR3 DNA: TGTGCCAGCAGTCTCGACCCCAGGGGGAGGGTGTCACCCCTCCACTTT
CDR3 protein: CASSLDPRGRVSPLHF

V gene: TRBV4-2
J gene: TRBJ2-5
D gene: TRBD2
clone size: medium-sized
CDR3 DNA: TGTGCCAGCAGCCAAGAGCTCACTAGCGGGAGTGAGACCCAGTACTTC
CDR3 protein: CASSQELTSGSETQYF

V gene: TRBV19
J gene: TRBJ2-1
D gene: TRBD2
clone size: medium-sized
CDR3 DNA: TGTGCCAGTAGTCCCGGGGGGTTCCTAACTTTTGAGCAGTTCTTC
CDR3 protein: CASSPGGFLTFEQFF

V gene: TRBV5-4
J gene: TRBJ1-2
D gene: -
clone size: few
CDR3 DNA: TGTGCCAGCAGCCAAGGACGGTATGGCTACACCTTC
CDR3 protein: CASSQGRYGYTF

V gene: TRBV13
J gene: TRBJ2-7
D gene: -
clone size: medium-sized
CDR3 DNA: TGTGCCAGCAGCCACCGGGACTCTGTCGAGCAGTACTTC
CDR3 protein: CASSHRDSVEQYF

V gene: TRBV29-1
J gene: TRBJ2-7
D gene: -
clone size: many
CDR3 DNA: TGCAGCGTTGTAGCAGAGCTATCCTACGAGCAGTACTTC
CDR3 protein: CSVVAELSYEQYF

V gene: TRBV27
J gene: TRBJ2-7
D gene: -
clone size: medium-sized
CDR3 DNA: TGTGCCAGCAGCCGGGGCGGCACCTACGAGCAGTACTTC
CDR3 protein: CASSRGGTYEQYF

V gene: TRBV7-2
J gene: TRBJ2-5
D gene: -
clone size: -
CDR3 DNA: TGTGCCAGCAGCTTCCGACAGGGAGGAGAGACCCAGTACTTC
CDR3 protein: CASSFRQGGETQYF

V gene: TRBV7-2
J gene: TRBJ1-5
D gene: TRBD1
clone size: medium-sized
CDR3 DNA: TGTGCCAGCAGCCTAGGGACAGGGCGTCGCGATCAGCCCCAGCATTTT
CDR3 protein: CASSLGTGRRDQPQHF

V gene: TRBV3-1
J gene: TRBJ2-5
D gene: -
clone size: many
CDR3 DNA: TGTGCCAGCAGCCAAGGGGGCCAGACCCAGTACTTC
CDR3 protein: CASSQGGQTQYF

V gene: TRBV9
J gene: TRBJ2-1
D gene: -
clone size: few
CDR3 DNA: TGTGCCAGCACGGCGGTCCTTTCCTACAATGAGCAGTTCTTC
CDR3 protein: CASTAVLSYNEQFF

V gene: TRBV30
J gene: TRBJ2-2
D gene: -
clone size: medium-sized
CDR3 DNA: TGTGCCTGGATTCATCAGGGAACCCCCGGGGAGCTGTTTTTT
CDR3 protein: CAWIHQGTPGELFF

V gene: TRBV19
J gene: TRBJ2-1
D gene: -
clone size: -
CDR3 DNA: TGTGCCAGTGCCCTAGGAGGGGGATCCTACAATGAGCAGTTCTTC
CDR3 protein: CASALGGGSYNEQFF

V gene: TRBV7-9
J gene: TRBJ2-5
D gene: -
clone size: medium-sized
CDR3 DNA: TGTGCCAGCAGCCCTGGGGTAGCGAGGGAGACCCAGTACTTC
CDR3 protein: CASSPGVARETQYF

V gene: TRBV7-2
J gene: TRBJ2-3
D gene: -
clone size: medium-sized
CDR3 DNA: TGTGCCAGCAGCTTAGCCGTACAACTAACGGAAAGTGCGCAGTATTTT
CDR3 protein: CASSLAVQLTESAQYF

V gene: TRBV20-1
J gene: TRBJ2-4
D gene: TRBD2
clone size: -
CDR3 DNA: TGCAGTCTACCATCCGGGACTAGCGGGAACCTAGCCAAAAACATTCAGTACTTC
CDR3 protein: CSLPSGTSGNLAKNIQYF

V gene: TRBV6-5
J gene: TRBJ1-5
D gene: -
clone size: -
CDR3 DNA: TGTGCCAGCAGCCGGAATAGCAATCAGCCCCAGCATTTT
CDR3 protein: CASSRNSNQPQHF

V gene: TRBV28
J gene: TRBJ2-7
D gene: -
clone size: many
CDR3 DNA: TGTGCCAGCAGCACAGTACTAGTTTACGAGCAGTACTTC
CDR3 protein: CASSTVLVYEQYF

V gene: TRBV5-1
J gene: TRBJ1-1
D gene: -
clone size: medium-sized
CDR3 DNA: TGCGCCAGCAGCCTCGAGGGAGGCCTCACTGACACTGAAGCTTTCTTT
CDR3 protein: CASSLEGGLTDTEAFF

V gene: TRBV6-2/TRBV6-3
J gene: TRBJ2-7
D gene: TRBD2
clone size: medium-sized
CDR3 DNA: TGTGCCAGCAGTTACGGGACTAGCGCCTACGAGCAGTACTTC
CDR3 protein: CASSYGTSAYEQYF

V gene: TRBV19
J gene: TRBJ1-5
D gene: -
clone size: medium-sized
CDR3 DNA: TGTGCCAGTAGTATGAGCAACTTTGGGGCTCAGCCCCAGCATTTT
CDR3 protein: CASSMSNFGAQPQHF

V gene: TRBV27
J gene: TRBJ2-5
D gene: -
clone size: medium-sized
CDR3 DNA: TGTGCCAGCAGTTTTAGCGGATCTTATGGGGAGACCCAGTACTTC
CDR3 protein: CASSFSGSYGETQYF

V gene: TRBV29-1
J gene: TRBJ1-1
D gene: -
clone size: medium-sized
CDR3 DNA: TGCAGCGCCCGGGTTTCCCACACTGAAGCTTTCTTT
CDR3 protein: CSARVSHTEAFF

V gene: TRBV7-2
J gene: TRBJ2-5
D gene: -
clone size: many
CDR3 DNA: TGTGCCAGCAGCTTTCCCCCTCAAGAGACCCAGTACTTC
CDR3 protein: CASSFPPQETQYF

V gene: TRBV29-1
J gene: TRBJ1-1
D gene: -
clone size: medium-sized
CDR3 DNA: TGCAGCGTTGTACAAATCATGAACACTGAAGCTTTCTTT
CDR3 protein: CSVVQIMNTEAFF

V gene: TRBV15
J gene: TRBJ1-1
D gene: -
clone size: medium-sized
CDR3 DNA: TGTGCCACCAGCCCACCCTACACTGAAGCTTTCTTT
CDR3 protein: CATSPPYTEAFF

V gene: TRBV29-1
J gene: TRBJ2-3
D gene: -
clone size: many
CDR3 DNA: TGCAGCGTTGAACGGGGGTTAGCAGAAGATACGCAGTATTTT
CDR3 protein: CSVERGLAEDTQYF

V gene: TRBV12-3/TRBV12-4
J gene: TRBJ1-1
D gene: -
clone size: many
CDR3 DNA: TGTGCCAGCAGTTTGATCCGGGGCGAGAATGAAGCTTTCTTT
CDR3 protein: CASSLIRGENEAFF

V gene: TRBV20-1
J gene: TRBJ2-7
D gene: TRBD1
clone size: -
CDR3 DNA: TGCAGTGCTCCCGGGACAGGGAACTACGAGCAGTACTTC
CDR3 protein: CSAPGTGNYEQYF

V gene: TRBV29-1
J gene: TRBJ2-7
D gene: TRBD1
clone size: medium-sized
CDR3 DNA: TGCAGCGTTGAAGCGGGGACAGGGAAGTACTTC
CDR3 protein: CSVEAGTGKYF

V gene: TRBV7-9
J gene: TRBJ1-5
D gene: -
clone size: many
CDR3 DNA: TGTGCCAGCAGCTTAGAGGGGTATCAGCCCCAGCATTTT
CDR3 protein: CASSLEGYQPQHF

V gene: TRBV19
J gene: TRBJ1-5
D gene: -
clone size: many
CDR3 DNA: TGTGCCAGTAGTATATCCCTTCGAGAGGCCCAGCATTTT
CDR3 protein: CASSISLREAQHF

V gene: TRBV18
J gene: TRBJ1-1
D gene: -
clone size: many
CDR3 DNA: TGTGCCAGCTCACACCGGGTCGGGAACACTGAAGCTTTCTTT
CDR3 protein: CASSHRVGNTEAFF

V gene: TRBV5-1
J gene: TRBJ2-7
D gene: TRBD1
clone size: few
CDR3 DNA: TGCGCCAGCAGCCGGACAGGACCCAAAGACGAGCAGTACTTC
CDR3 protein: CASSRTGPKDEQYF

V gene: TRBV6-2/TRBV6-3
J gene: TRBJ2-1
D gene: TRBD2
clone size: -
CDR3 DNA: TGTGCCAGCAGTGTGGCCGGGGGGGCCCACAATGAGCAGTTCTTC
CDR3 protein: CASSVAGGAHNEQFF

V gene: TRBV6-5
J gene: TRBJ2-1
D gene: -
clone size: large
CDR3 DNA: TGTGCCAGCAGCCCACAGGGAGGGGCTTACAATGAGCAGTTCTTC
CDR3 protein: CASSPQGGAYNEQFF

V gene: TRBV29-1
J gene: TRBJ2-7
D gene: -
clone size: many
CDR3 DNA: TGCAGCGTTGAAGAGAGTTACGAGCAGTACTTC
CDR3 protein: CSVEESYEQYF

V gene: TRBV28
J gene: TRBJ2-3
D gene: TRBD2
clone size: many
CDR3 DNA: TGTGCCAGCAGTTTAGGACTAGCGGGGAGATCAGATACGCAGTATTTT
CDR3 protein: CASSLGLAGRSDTQYF

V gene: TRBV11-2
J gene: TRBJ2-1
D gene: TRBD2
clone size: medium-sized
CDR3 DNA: TGTGCCAGCAGCTTAGATCGGGCGGGGGTTCAGTTCTTC
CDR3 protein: CASSLDRAGVQFF

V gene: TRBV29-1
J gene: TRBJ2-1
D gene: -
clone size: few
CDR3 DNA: TGCAGCGTTGAAGAGGCCAGGCTTAGCTCCTACAATGAGCAGTTCTTC
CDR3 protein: CSVEEARLSSYNEQFF

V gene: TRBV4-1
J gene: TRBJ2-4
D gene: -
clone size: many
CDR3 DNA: TGCGCCAGCAGCCAAGATGTGGCACTAAACATTCAGTACTTC
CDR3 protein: CASSQDVALNIQYF

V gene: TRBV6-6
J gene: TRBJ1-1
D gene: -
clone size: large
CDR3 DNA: TGTGCCAGCACCTCGTACACTGAAGCTTTCTTT
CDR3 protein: CASTSYTEAFF

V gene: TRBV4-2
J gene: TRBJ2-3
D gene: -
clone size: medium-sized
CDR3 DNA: TGTGCCAGCAGCCAAGCGGGGACAGGGGGGCTAGCGGGAGGAGATACGCAGTATTTT
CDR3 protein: CASSQAGTGGLAGGDTQYF

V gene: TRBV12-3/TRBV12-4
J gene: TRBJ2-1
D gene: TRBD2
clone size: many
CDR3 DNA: TGTGCCAGCAGTTTTGTTCCCGCGGGAGGGGAGCAGTTCTTC
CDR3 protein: CASSFVPAGGEQFF

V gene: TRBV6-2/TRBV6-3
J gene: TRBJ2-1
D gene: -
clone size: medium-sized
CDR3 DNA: TGTGCCAGCAGTTATTTTTACAATGAGCAGTTCTTC
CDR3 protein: CASSYFYNEQFF